Listed below are T cell receptor beta chains from one sample, sequenced in a study of OX40 agonist ivuxolimab in advanced cancers. Profiling relied on immunoSEQ multiplex PCR, and the TCRdb table lists in-frame clones only, not all of them. The data contain tens of thousands of clones, approximately 77% of them singletons. Sequenced here: CD4+ or CD8+ T cells sorted from blood, sampled in a trial of the OX40 agonist ivuxolimab. These receptors were taken from an adult with an advanced solid tumor such as melanoma, head and neck, liver or kidney cancer. Both conserved end residues are part of each CDR3. A D gene is named only where the DNA matches it firmly. A clone size is listed for some rows: how often the clone was seen (once, few, many), or a class if it is expanded.

>TRBV6-1|TRBJ1-1|.|once
TGTGCCAGCCTCCTAGTCAACCGGGCTGAAGCTTTCTTT
CASLLVNRAEAFF
>TRBV28|TRBJ1-5|TRBD1|.
TGTGCCAGCAGCTCGACAGGGAGGTTTATGCCCCAGCATTTT
CASSSTGRFMPQHF
>TRBV6-5|TRBJ1-2|.|.
TGTGCCAGCGAGCAACCCACCAGTAACTATGGCTACACCTTC
CASEQPTSNYGYTF
>TRBV7-2|TRBJ2-2|.|once
TGTGCCAGCAGCTTCGGAGCGGCCACCGGGGAGCTGTTTTTT
CASSFGAATGELFF
>TRBV7-9|TRBJ2-7|.|.
TGTGCCAGCAGCTTAGAATCGGAAGAGCAGTACTTC
CASSLESEEQYF
>TRBV11-2|TRBJ2-7|TRBD1|once
TGTGCCAGCAGCTACCAAGGACAGGGGGCAGACGAGCAGTACTTC
CASSYQGQGADEQYF
>TRBV7-9|TRBJ2-6|TRBD1|.
TGTGCCAGCAGTCTCATACTGGGACAGGCATTGGCCAACGTCCTGACTTTC
CASSLILGQALANVLTF
>TRBV9|TRBJ1-1|TRBD1|once
TGTGCCAGCAGCGCTTCTATCGGGACAGGGGCTGGGCCAACTGAAGCTTTCTTT
CASSASIGTGAGPTEAFF
>TRBV5-6|TRBJ1-2|.|.
TGTGCCAGCAGCTGGCGGGGGGCTTTTAACTATGGCTACACCTTC
CASSWRGAFNYGYTF
>TRBV6-1|TRBJ1-1|TRBD1|.
TGTGCCAGCAGTCACGGGACAGGGGCACAAGCTTTCTTT
CASSHGTGAQAFF
>TRBV10-2|TRBJ2-3|.|.
TGCGCCAGCAGTGAGCCGGTCAGCGGGAGCACAGATACGCAGTATTTT
CASSEPVSGSTDTQYF
>TRBV18|TRBJ1-2|.|few
TGTGCCAGCTCTCGATCGTCGTCGTTGGCAGGGGAGTATGGCTACACCTTC
CASSRSSSLAGEYGYTF
>TRBV5-1|TRBJ2-1|TRBD2|.
TGCGCCAGCAGACGGGCGGGAGGCAACAATGAGCAGTTCTTC
CASRRAGGNNEQFF
>TRBV18|TRBJ1-5|.|few
TGTGCCAGCTCACCGGCGGCCAACTGGGGGGCCAATCAGCCCCAGCATTTT
CASSPAANWGANQPQHF
>TRBV19|TRBJ1-1|.|once
TGTGCCAGTAATAGGCAGATGGCAGTCGATGAAGCTTTCTTT
CASNRQMAVDEAFF
>TRBV28|TRBJ1-4|TRBD1|.
TGTGCCAGCAGGCCGGGACAGGCTAATGAAAAACTGTTTTTT
CASRPGQANEKLFF
>TRBV5-1|TRBJ2-5|TRBD2|.
TGCGCCAGCAGCCCAGGACTAGTGGGAGTGGGGGAGACCCAGTACTTC
CASSPGLVGVGETQYF
>TRBV11-3|TRBJ2-1|.|few
TGTGCCAGCAGCTTAGAGAGTGGGGGCGGGAGTATCAAGATCTTC
CASSLESGGGSIKIF
>TRBV2|TRBJ2-1|TRBD2|.
TGTGCCAGCGCGCTGGATGCGGGAGGGGACAATGAGCAGTTCTTC
CASALDAGGDNEQFF
>TRBV10-3|TRBJ1-2|TRBD1|.
TGTGCCATCAGTGGGGGACAGGGGGCCTTTGGCTACACCTTC
CAISGGQGAFGYTF
>TRBV19|TRBJ2-7|TRBD2|.
TGTGCCAGTACCTTCTCTGGGACTAGCGGTACCTACGAGCAGTACTTC
CASTFSGTSGTYEQYF
>TRBV30|TRBJ1-4|TRBD1|few
TGTGCCTTCAACAGGGGAGGCAATGAAAAACTGTTTTTT
CAFNRGGNEKLFF
>TRBV19|TRBJ1-3|TRBD1|.
TGTGCCAGTGACAGGGGCCACTCTGGAAACACCATATATTTT
CASDRGHSGNTIYF
>TRBV5-1|TRBJ1-1|.|.
TGCGCCAGCAGCTCAATCTTCTCGGAATCTGAAGCTTTCTTT
CASSSIFSESEAFF
>TRBV10-3|TRBJ1-3|.|.
TGTGCCATTTCCCAAGGGGCAGTTGCCCTCTCTGGAAACACCATATATTTT
CAISQGAVALSGNTIYF
>TRBV28|TRBJ1-3|.|.
TGTGCCAGCAGCCTACAGGGCCATGGAAACACCATATATTTT
CASSLQGHGNTIYF
>TRBV6-1|TRBJ1-1|TRBD1|.
TGTGCCAGCAGGGGACAGACTGAAGCTTTCTTT
CASRGQTEAFF
>TRBV6-1|TRBJ2-7|.|.
TGTGCCAGCAGTTATACTTTGGCGGGCTACGAGCAGTACTTC
CASSYTLAGYEQYF
>TRBV7-2|TRBJ2-4|TRBD1|.
TGTGCCAGCAGCTCCGCGGGGACAGGGGTTCATTTAGCCAAAAACATTCAGTACTTC
CASSSAGTGVHLAKNIQYF
>TRBV30|TRBJ1-5|.|.
TGTGCCTGGAGTCGGGCAGGGGCGGCTCAGCCCCAGCATTTT
CAWSRAGAAQPQHF
>TRBV9|TRBJ1-4|TRBD1|few
TGTGCCAGCAGCAAGGGGACAGCGCCCTTGGAAAAACTGTTTTTT
CASSKGTAPLEKLFF
>TRBV11-2|TRBJ1-2|.|.
TGTGCCAGCAGCTTACGTACAGGGCTCTATGGCTACACCTTC
CASSLRTGLYGYTF
>TRBV7-6|TRBJ2-2|.|few
TGTGCCAGCAGCTTAGATCCCCCTAGTAGCACCGGGGAGCTGTTTTTT
CASSLDPPSSTGELFF
>TRBV5-6|TRBJ1-1|.|.
TGTGCCAGCAGCTTGGGGGTCAGGGATCGTCCTGAAGCTTTCTTT
CASSLGVRDRPEAFF
>TRBV19|TRBJ2-2|TRBD2|once
TGTGCCAGTAAACTAGCGGGAGGCGCGACCGGGGAGCTGTTTTTT
CASKLAGGATGELFF
>TRBV15|TRBJ1-1|TRBD1|.
TGTGCCACCAGCAGCGGACAGGGGGCGAGGGGCACTGAAGCTTTCTTT
CATSSGQGARGTEAFF
>TRBV5-1|TRBJ2-2|TRBD1|.
TGCGCCAGCAGCCCGTTAAGGATAGGGGGCGTTAACACCGGGGAGCTGTTTTTT
CASSPLRIGGVNTGELFF
>TRBV28|TRBJ1-2|.|medium-sized
TGTGCCAGCAGCGACAGGCGCGGCTACACCTTC
CASSDRRGYTF